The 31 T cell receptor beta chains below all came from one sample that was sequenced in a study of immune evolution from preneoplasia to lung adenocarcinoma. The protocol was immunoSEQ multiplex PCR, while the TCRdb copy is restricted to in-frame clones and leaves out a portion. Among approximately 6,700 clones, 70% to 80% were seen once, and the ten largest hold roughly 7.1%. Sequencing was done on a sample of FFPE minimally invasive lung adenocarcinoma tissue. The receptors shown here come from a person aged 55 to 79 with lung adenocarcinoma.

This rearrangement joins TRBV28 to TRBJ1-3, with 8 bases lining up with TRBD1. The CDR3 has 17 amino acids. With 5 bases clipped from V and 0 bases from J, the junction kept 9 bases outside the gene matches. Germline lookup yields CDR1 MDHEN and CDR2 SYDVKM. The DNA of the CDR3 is TGTGCCAGCAGTACAAGGACAGGGAAGATCTCTGGAAACACCATATATTTT. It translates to CASSTRTGKISGNTIYF.

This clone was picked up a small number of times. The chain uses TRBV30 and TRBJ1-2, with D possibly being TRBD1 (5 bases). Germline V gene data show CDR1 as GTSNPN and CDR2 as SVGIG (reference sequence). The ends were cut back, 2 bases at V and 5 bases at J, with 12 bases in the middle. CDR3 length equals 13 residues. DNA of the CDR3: TGTGCCTGGAGTTTGTGGGAGGGGTATGGCTACACCTTC. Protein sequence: CAWSLWEGYGYTF.

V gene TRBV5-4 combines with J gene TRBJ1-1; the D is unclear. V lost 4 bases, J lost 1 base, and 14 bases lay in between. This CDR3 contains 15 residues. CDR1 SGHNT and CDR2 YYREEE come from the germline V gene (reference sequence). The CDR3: CASSPRVVGNTEAFF. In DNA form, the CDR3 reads TGTGCCAGCAGCCCCCGGGTTGTGGGGAACACTGAAGCTTTCTTT.

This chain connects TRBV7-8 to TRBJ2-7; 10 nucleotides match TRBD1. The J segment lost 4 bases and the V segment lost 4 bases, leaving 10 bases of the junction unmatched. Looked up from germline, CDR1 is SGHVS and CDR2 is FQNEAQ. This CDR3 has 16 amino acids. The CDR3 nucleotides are TGTGCCAGCAGCTCAAGCTTCGGACAGGGGGAATACGAGCAGTACTTC. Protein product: CASSSSFGQGEYEQYF. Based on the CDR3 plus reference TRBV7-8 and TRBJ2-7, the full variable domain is GAGVSQSPRYKVAKRGQDVALRCDPISGHVSLFWYQQALGQGPEFLTYFQNEAQLDKSGLPSDRFFAERPEGSVSTLKIQRTQQEDSAVYLCASSSSFGQGEYEQYFGPGTRLTVT.

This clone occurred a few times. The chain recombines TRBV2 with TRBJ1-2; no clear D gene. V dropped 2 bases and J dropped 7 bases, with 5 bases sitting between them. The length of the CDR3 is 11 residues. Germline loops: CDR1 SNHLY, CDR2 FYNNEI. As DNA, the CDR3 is TGTGCCAGCAGTGAATCAGTTGGCTACACCTTC. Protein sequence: CASSESVGYTF.

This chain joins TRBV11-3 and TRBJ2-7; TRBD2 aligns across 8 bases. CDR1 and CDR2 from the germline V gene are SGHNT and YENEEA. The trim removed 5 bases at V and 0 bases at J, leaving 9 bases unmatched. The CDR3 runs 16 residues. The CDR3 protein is CASSPPRAGDSYEQYF. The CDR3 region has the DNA TGTGCCAGCAGCCCTCCTCGAGCGGGAGACTCCTACGAGCAGTACTTC.

CDR3 nucleotide sequence: TGTGCCAGTCGCCCTGCACAGCGGAAAACTGAAGCTTTCTTT. Its protein product is CASRPAQRKTEAFF. The chain employs TRBV6-5 and TRBJ1-1; D gene uncertain. Trimming removed 9 bases at V and 5 bases at J, with 19 bases between. This CDR3 is 14 amino acids long. From germline, CDR1 is MNHEY and CDR2 SVGAGI.

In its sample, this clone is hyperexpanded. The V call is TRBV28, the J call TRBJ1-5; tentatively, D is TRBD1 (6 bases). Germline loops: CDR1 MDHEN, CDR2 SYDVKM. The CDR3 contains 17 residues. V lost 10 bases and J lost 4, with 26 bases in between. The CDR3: CATIFRGSIRGNQPQHF. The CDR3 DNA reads TGTGCCACCATTTTCCGGGGCTCCATAAGGGGGAATCAGCCCCAGCATTTT.

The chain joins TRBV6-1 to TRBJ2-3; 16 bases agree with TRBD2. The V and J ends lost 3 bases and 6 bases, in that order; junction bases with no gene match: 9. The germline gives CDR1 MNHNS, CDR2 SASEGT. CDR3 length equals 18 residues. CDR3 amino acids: CASSDLRPGLAGGDTQYF. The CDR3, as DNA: TGTGCCAGCAGTGACCTACGACCGGGACTAGCGGGAGGGGATACGCAGTATTTT.

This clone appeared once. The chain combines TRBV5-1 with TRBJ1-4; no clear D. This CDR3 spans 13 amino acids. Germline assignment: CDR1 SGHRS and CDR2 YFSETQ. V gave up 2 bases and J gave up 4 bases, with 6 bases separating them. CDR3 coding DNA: TGCGCCAGCAGCTTTAACTATAATGAAAAACTGTTTTTT. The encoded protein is CASSFNYNEKLFF.

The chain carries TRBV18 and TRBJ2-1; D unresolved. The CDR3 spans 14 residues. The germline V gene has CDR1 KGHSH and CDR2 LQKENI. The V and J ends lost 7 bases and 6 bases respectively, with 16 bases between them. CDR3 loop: CASFPGNFGNEQFF. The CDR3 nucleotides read TGTGCCAGCTTTCCTGGGAATTTCGGCAATGAGCAGTTCTTC.

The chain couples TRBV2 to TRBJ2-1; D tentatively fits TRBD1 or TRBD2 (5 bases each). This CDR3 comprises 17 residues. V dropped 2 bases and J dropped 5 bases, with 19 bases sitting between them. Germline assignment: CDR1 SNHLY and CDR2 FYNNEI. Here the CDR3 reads CASSERGRLIRDNEQFF. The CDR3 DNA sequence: TGTGCCAGCAGTGAACGGGGCAGATTAATTCGAGACAATGAGCAGTTCTTC.

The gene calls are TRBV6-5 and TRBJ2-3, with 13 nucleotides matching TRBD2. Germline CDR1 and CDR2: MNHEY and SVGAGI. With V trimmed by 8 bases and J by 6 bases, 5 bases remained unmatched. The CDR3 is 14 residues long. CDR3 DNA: TGTGCCAGCCGAAGGACTAGCGGGAGTGATACGCAGTATTTT. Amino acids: CASRRTSGSDTQYF.

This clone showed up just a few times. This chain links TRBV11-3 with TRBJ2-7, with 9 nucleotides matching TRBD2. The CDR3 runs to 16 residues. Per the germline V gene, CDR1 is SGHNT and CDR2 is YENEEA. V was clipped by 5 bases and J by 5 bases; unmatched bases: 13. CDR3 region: CASSTRDPAGGHEQYF. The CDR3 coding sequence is TGTGCCAGCAGCACAAGGGACCCAGCGGGAGGCCACGAGCAGTACTTC.

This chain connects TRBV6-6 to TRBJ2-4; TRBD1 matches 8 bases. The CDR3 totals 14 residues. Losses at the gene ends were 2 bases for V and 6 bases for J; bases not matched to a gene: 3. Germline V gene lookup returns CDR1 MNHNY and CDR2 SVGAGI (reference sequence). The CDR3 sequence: CASSYPGTGNIQYF. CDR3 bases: TGTGCCAGCAGTTACCCCGGGACAGGAAACATTCAGTACTTC.

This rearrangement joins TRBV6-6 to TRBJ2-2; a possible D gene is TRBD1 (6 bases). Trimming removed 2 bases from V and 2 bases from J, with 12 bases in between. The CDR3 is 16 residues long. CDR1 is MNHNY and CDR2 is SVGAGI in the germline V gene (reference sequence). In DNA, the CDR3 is TGTGCCAGCAGTTACCTAGGGACACACAACACCGGGGAGCTGTTTTTT. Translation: CASSYLGTHNTGELFF.

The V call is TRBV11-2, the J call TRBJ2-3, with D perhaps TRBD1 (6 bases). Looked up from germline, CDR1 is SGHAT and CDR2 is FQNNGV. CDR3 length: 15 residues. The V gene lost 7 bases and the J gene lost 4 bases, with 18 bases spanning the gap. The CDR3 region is CASTTRPTGPDTQYF. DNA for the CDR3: TGTGCCAGCACCACGAGGCCTACAGGGCCAGATACGCAGTATTTT.

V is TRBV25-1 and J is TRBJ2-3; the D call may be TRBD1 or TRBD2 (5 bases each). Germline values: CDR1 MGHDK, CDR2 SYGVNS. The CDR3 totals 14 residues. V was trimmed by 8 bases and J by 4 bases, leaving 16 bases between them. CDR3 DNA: TGTGCCAGCGAGGGGACGGGATTGGCAGATACGCAGTATTTT. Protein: CASEGTGLADTQYF.

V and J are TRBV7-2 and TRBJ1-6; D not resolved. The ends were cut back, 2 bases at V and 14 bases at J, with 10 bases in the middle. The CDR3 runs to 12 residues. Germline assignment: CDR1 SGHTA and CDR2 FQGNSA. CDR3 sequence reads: CASSLSAAALHF. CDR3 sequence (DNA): TGTGCCAGCAGCTTATCCGCTGCGGCCCTCCACTTT.

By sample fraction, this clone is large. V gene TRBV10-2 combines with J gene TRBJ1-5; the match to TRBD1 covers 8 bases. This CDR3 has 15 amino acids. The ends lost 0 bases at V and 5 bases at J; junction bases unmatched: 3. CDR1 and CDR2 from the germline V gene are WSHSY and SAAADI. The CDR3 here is CASSESQGEDQPQHF. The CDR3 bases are TGCGCCAGCAGTGAGTCACAGGGGGAGGATCAGCCCCAGCATTTT.

As DNA, the CDR3 is TGTGCCATCAGCCCCACTAGCGTTCAAGAGACCCAGTACTTC. Translation gives CAISPTSVQETQYF. The chain uses TRBV10-3 and TRBJ2-5; 7 nucleotides line up with TRBD2. Trimming at V came to 6 bases and at J to 2 bases, leaving 6 bases not matched to a gene. Germline lookup yields CDR1 ENHRY and CDR2 SYGVKD. CDR3 length equals 14 residues.

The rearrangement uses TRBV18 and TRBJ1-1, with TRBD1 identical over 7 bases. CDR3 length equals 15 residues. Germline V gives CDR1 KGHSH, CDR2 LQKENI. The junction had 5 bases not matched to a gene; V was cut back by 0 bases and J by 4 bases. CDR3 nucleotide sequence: TGTGCCAGCTCACCACCGAAATGGGACAGCACTGAAGCTTTCTTT. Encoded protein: CASSPPKWDSTEAFF.

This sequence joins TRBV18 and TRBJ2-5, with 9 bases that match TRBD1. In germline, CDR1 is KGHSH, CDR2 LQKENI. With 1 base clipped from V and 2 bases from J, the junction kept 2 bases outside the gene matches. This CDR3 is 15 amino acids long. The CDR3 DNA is TGTGCCAGCTCACCACAGGGACAGGGACAAGAGACCCAGTACTTC. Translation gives CASSPQGQGQETQYF.

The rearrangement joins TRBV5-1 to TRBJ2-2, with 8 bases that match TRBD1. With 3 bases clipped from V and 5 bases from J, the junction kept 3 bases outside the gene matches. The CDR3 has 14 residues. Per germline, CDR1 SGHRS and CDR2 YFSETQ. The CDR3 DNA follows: TGCGCCAGCAGCTCGACAGGGGTAACCGGGGAGCTGTTTTTT. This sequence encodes CASSSTGVTGELFF.

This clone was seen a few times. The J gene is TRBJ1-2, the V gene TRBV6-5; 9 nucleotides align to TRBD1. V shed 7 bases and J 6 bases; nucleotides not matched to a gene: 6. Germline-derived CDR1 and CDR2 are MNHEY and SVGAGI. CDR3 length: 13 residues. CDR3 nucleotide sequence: TGTGCCAGCACCTTAGGACAGGGGAATGGCTACACCTTC. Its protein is CASTLGQGNGYTF.

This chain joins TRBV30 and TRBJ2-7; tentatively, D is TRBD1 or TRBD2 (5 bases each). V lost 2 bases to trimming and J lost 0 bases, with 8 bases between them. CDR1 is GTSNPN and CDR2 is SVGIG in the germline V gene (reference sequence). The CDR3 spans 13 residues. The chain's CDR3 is CAWSLGTSYEQYF. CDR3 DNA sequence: TGTGCCTGGAGTTTAGGGACCTCCTACGAGCAGTACTTC.

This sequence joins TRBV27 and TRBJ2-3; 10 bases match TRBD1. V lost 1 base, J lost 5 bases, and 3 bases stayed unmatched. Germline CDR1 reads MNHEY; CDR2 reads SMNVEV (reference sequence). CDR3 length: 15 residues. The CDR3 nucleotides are TGTGCCAGCAGTTTATGGACAGGGGGGATAGATACGCAGTATTTT. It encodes CASSLWTGGIDTQYF.

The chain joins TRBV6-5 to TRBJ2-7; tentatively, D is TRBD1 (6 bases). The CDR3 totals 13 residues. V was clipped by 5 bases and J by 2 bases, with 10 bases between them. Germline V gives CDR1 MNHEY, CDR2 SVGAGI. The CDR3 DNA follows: TGTGCCAGCAGTACAGGGACGGCCTACGAGCAGTACTTC. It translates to CASSTGTAYEQYF.

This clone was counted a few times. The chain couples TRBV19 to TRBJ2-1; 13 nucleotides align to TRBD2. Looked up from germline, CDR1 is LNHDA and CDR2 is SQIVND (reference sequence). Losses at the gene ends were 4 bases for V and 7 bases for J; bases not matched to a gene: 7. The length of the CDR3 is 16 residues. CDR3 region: CASSNQPGLAGNEQFF. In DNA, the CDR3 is TGTGCCAGTAGTAACCAACCGGGACTAGCGGGAAATGAGCAGTTCTTC.

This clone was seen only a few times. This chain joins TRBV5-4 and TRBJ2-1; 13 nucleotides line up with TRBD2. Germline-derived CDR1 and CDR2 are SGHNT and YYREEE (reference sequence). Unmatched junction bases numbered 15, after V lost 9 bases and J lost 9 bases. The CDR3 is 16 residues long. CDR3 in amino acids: CATAQGGTSGKFEQFF. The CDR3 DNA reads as TGTGCCACTGCTCAGGGGGGGACTAGCGGGAAATTTGAGCAGTTCTTC. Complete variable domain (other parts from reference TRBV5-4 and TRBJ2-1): ETGVTQSPTHLIKTRGQQVTLRCSSQSGHNTVSWYQQALGQGPQFIFQYYREEENGRGNFPPRFSGLQFPNYSSELNVNALELDDSALYLCATAQGGTSGKFEQFFGPGTRLTVL.

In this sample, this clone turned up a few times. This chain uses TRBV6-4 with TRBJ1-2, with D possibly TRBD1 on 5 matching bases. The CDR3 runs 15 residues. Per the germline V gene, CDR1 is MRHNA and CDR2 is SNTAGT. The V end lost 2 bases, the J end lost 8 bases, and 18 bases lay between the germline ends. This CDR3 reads CASSDTPQGVGGYTF. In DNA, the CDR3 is TGTGCCAGCAGTGACACCCCCCAGGGAGTTGGGGGCTACACCTTC.